What follows is one TCR beta chain and its context. As yet, its antigen is unknown. Some clones are missing from TCRdb's copy, which holds only in-frame ones; the method was immunoSEQ multiplex PCR. Of under 650,000 clones detected, 90% to 96% appear once; the ten largest clones hold under 0.06%. This record belongs to a study of shared clonotypes between healthy human individuals. Study overall: Donors, aged 18 to 49, were a couple of women and a few men. Per donor, CD8 memory used one plate, CD8 naive used two, CD4 memory used three and CD4 naive used three.

The study, taken as a whole, reports: Relative to memory subsets, naive subsets generally showed larger estimated richness.

The receptor's source is a woman aged 30 to 39 in good health. The sequencing input was naive CD4+ T cells sorted from blood. The subset is: CD45RA+ positively selected.

Written as DNA, the CDR3 is TGTGCCAGCAGCCCGGATAACGCGGGAGGGCGAGAGACCCAGTACTTC. Translation: CASSPDNAGGRETQYF. The chain carries TRBV5-4 and TRBJ2-5; 9 nucleotides match TRBD2. This CDR3 comprises 16 residues. V trimming: 4 bases; J trimming: 4 bases; junction bases outside the gene matches: 11. CDR1 and CDR2 (germline): SGHNT, YYREEE (reference sequence).